A single sample gave rise to the 10 T cell receptor beta chains below, sequenced in a study of OX40 agonist ivuxolimab in advanced cancers. The data were produced by immunoSEQ multiplex PCR, yet TCRdb's version contains in-frame clones alone and is incomplete. The sample includes about 77,000 clones, over 75% of them seen just once. The sample consisted of CD4+ or CD8+ T cells sorted from blood, taken in a trial of the OX40 agonist ivuxolimab. The receptors shown here come from an adult with an advanced solid tumor such as melanoma, head and neck, liver or kidney cancer.

This rearrangement joins TRBV20-1 to TRBJ2-7; 8 nucleotides agree with TRBD1. With V trimmed by 5 bases and J by 5 bases, 2 bases remained unmatched. CDR3 length: 11 residues. Germline CDR1 reads DFQATT; CDR2 reads SNEGSKA (reference sequence). The CDR3 spells CSAGQGHEQYF. CDR3 DNA: TGCAGTGCTGGACAGGGCCACGAGCAGTACTTC.

The genes are TRBV5-6 and TRBJ1-2; possibly TRBD1 for D (5 bases). Germline values: CDR1 SGHDT, CDR2 YYEEEE. CDR3 size: 15 residues. The ends were cut back, 0 bases at V and 5 bases at J, with 14 bases in the middle. The DNA of the CDR3 is TGTGCCAGCAGCTTGGCCCTAACAGGCTCTTATGGCTACACCTTC. Its translation: CASSLALTGSYGYTF.

The V call is TRBV4-1, the J call TRBJ1-4, with unresolved D. Germline V gives CDR1 MGHRA, CDR2 YSYEKL. This CDR3 spans 14 amino acids. Trimming stripped 1 base from V and 6 bases from J, with 9 bases between. This chain's CDR3 is CASSQAGSDEKLFF. In nucleotides, the CDR3 is TGCGCCAGCAGCCAAGCCGGGAGCGATGAAAAACTGTTTTTT.

This clone was seen a few times. The V gene is TRBV6-1, the J gene TRBJ2-7; a weak D match, TRBD1 (6 bases). CDR3 size: 13 residues. Trimming took 6 bases from V and 7 from J, leaving 16 bases between them. The germline V gene encodes CDR1 MNHNS and CDR2 SASEGT. The CDR3 here is CASRSPGHKEQYF. CDR3 nucleotides: TGTGCCAGCAGATCCCCGGGACACAAGGAGCAGTACTTC.

This chain joins TRBV7-2 and TRBJ1-2, with D perhaps matching TRBD1 (6 bases). V lost 5 bases and J lost 1, with 11 bases in between. The CDR3 loop spans 14 amino acids. Germline V gives CDR1 SGHTA, CDR2 FQGNSA. DNA of the CDR3: TGTGCCAGCAGCGAATCACAGGGTAACTATGGCTACACCTTC. Its protein is CASSESQGNYGYTF.

J is TRBJ2-1 and V is TRBV5-1; the D is unclear. The germline gives CDR1 SGHRS, CDR2 YFSETQ. The V end was cut by 0 bases, the J end by 4 bases, with 8 bases between. This CDR3 is 14 amino acids long. DNA of the CDR3: TGCGCCAGCAGCTTGGCGGCAGCTTACAATGAGCAGTTCTTC. Its protein is CASSLAAAYNEQFF.

This clone was picked up one time. The gene calls are TRBV6-1 and TRBJ2-3; D possibly corresponds to TRBD1 (6 bases). The CDR3 totals 14 residues. CDR1 and CDR2 from the germline V gene are MNHNS and SASEGT. V lost 4 bases and J 0 bases, leaving 8 bases between the germline ends. CDR3 nucleotide sequence: TGTGCCAGCAGTGGGACAGTGAGCACAGATACGCAGTATTTT. It specifies CASSGTVSTDTQYF.

The chain employs TRBV7-9 and TRBJ2-3; 9 nucleotides align to TRBD1. This CDR3 has 15 amino acids. Germline CDR1 and CDR2: SEHNR and FQNEAQ (reference sequence). Germline trimming cut 4 bases from V and 3 bases from J; bases unmatched to any gene: 5. The CDR3 protein is CASSSDRGGTDTQYF. CDR3 DNA: TGTGCCAGCAGCTCGGACAGGGGAGGGACAGATACGCAGTATTTT.

The chain is built from TRBV30 and TRBJ1-5; a possible D gene is TRBD1 (5 bases). The length of the CDR3 is 17 residues. In germline, CDR1 is GTSNPN, CDR2 SVGIG (reference sequence). Trimming took 0 bases from V and 0 from J, leaving 15 bases between them. The CDR3 sequence is CAWSVRVGADSNQPQHF. The CDR3 region has the DNA TGTGCCTGGAGTGTACGGGTTGGGGCAGATAGCAATCAGCCCCAGCATTTT. The whole variable domain, remainder taken from reference TRBV30 and TRBJ1-5, is SQTIHQWPATLVQPVGSPLSLECTVEGTSNPNLYWYRQAAGRGLQLLFYSVGIGQISSEVPQNLSASRPQDRQFILSSKKLLLSDSGFYLCAWSVRVGADSNQPQHFGDGTRLSIL.

The chain uses TRBV11-2 and TRBJ1-6; TRBD1 matches 7 bases. The V gene's germline CDR1 is SGHAT and CDR2 FQNNGV. This CDR3 comprises 17 residues. The trim removed 1 base at V and 10 bases at J, leaving 13 bases unmatched. The CDR3 protein is CASSLGETGTVGSPLHF. As DNA, the CDR3 is TGTGCCAGCAGCTTAGGGGAGACCGGGACAGTGGGATCACCCCTCCACTTT.